Listed below are T cell receptor beta chains from one sample, sequenced in a study of T cells in Graves' hyperthyroidism and ophthalmopathy. TCRdb passed the multiplex PCR reads through MiXCR, listing each CDR3 protein once. The sample yields some 350,000 distinct CDR3 sequences, 12% to 15% seen once. The material sequenced was blood. The receptors were gathered from a woman aged 60-70 years with Graves' ophthalmopathy. Each CDR3 is given with its conserved first and last residue. The D gene is left open where the match is weak. Expanded clones are given a class, and other clones once, few, many or no size at all.

d_call	v_call	j_call	clone_size	cdr3_aa	cdr3_nt
NA	TRBV29-1	TRBJ2-7	many	CSVSVLSSYEQYF	TGCAGCGTTTCGGTCCTCAGCTCCTACGAGCAGTACTTC
NA	TRBV19	TRBJ1-1	few	CASSVIAGTEAFF	TGTGCCAGTAGCGTCATCGCCGGCACTGAAGCTTTCTTT
NA	TRBV30	TRBJ2-1	NA	CAWSRRLKLDEQFF	TGTGCCTGGAGTAGGCGGCTAAAGCTAGATGAGCAGTTCTTC
NA	TRBV12-3/TRBV12-4	TRBJ2-3	many	CASSPSAADTQYF	TGTGCCAGCAGCCCCTCAGCGGCAGATACGCAGTATTTT
TRBD2	TRBV19	TRBJ2-3	NA	CASTGASGTVYGADTQYF	TGTGCCAGTACGGGCGCTAGCGGGACTGTTTATGGGGCAGATACGCAGTATTTT
NA	TRBV20-1	TRBJ2-5	many	CSARVPNPETQYF	TGCAGTGCTAGAGTTCCCAACCCAGAGACCCAGTACTTC
TRBD2	TRBV7-9	TRBJ2-1	NA	CASSLDRASGHNEQFF	TGTGCCAGCAGCTTAGACCGGGCTAGCGGTCACAATGAGCAGTTCTTC
NA	TRBV5-6	TRBJ2-3	many	CASSLSGGRTQYF	TGTGCCAGCAGCTTGTCCGGGGGCCGTACGCAGTATTTT
TRBD1	TRBV28	TRBJ1-2	NA	CASSLPGGSGYTF	TGTGCCAGCAGTTTACCAGGGGGCAGTGGCTACACCTTC
NA	TRBV5-1	TRBJ2-1	NA	CASTLGGLGNNEQFF	TGCGCCAGCACCCTAGGGGGGTTAGGGAACAATGAGCAGTTCTTC
TRBD2	TRBV5-4	TRBJ2-2	NA	CASSEGLATNTGELFF	TGTGCCAGCAGCGAAGGACTAGCGACGAACACCGGGGAGCTGTTTTTT
NA	TRBV30	TRBJ1-2	many	CAWRGPSGSYTF	TGTGCCTGGAGGGGACCCTCCGGTAGCTACACCTTC
NA	TRBV5-1	TRBJ2-1	many	CASSPDGERASYNEQFF	TGCGCCAGCAGTCCCGATGGGGAGCGGGCATCCTACAATGAGCAGTTCTTC
TRBD2	TRBV30	TRBJ2-1	few	CAWSETSVTKEQFF	TGTGCCTGGAGTGAGACTAGCGTGACCAAGGAGCAGTTCTTC
TRBD2	TRBV2	TRBJ2-2	many	CASSESAGRAGELFF	TGTGCCAGCAGTGAGTCGGCGGGGAGGGCCGGGGAGCTGTTTTTT
NA	TRBV20-1	TRBJ2-7	many	CSAMRGSYEQYF	TGCAGTGCCATGAGGGGTTCCTACGAGCAGTACTTC
NA	TRBV11-2	TRBJ2-3	many	CACSPIAGPTDTQYF	TGTGCCTGCAGCCCTATAGCCGGACCTACAGATACGCAGTATTTT
TRBD1	TRBV29-1	TRBJ2-3	NA	CSLRVQGAVDTQYF	TGCAGCCTCCGGGTGCAGGGGGCGGTTGATACGCAGTATTTT
NA	TRBV24-1	TRBJ1-5	NA	CATSDSGQLNSNQPQHF	TGTGCCACCAGTGATTCAGGACAGCTTAATAGCAATCAGCCCCAGCATTTT
TRBD2	TRBV3-1	TRBJ2-1	NA	CASRDGTSGRGPHNEQFF	TGTGCCAGCAGGGACGGGACTAGCGGGAGGGGCCCTCACAATGAGCAGTTCTTC
TRBD1	TRBV29-1	TRBJ1-5	many	CSASGGRGNQPQHF	TGCAGCGCTTCAGGGGGCAGAGGCAATCAGCCCCAGCATTTT
TRBD2	TRBV20-1	TRBJ2-7	few	CSLSPGGVFEQYF	TGCAGCCTAAGCCCGGGGGGGGTTTTCGAGCAGTACTTC
NA	TRBV11-2	TRBJ2-1	NA	CASSFERSEQFF	TGTGCCAGCAGCTTCGAGCGAAGTGAGCAGTTCTTC
TRBD2	TRBV15	TRBJ2-5	few	CATSRPGTSDQETQYF	TGTGCCACCAGCCGACCAGGGACTAGCGATCAAGAGACCCAGTACTTC
NA	TRBV7-9	TRBJ2-6	NA	CASSHQVGANVLTF	TGTGCCAGCAGCCATCAGGTTGGGGCCAACGTCCTGACTTTC
TRBD2	TRBV4-1	TRBJ2-3	few	CASETSGTGDTQYF	TGCGCCAGCGAGACTAGCGGGACTGGGGATACGCAGTATTTT
NA	TRBV3-1	TRBJ2-1	NA	CASSPQGYNEQFF	TGTGCCAGCAGCCCTCAGGGCTACAATGAGCAGTTCTTC
NA	TRBV12-5	TRBJ2-1	many	CASGLQLVTDEQFF	TGTGCTAGTGGGCTACAACTAGTTACGGATGAGCAGTTCTTC
NA	TRBV10-3	TRBJ2-3	many	CAISSLSGTPTDTQYF	TGTGCCATCAGTTCACTTAGCGGAACTCCGACAGATACGCAGTATTTT
NA	TRBV30	TRBJ2-7	many	CAGGPSREQYF	TGTGCCGGGGGGCCGTCTCGGGAGCAGTACTTC
NA	TRBV2	TRBJ2-4	many	CASNPGGLVQYF	TGTGCCAGCAATCCGGGCGGCCTAGTTCAGTACTTC
TRBD1	TRBV12-3/TRBV12-4	TRBJ1-5	many	CASSGTGPKTSNQPQHF	TGTGCCAGCAGTGGGACAGGGCCGAAGACTAGCAATCAGCCCCAGCATTTT
TRBD2	TRBV15	TRBJ2-1	NA	CATSRGNLLAGSYNEQFF	TGTGCCACCAGCAGAGGCAACTTACTAGCGGGCTCCTACAATGAGCAGTTCTTC
NA	TRBV12-3/TRBV12-4	TRBJ2-1	NA	CASSSPGQSSYNEQFF	TGTGCCAGCAGTTCGCCAGGACAAAGCTCCTACAATGAGCAGTTCTTC
TRBD1	TRBV28	TRBJ2-1	few	CASSPGGKGNQFF	TGTGCCAGCAGTCCAGGGGGCAAAGGGAATCAGTTCTTC
NA	TRBV20-1	TRBJ2-3	many	CSARAAGTDTQYF	TGCAGTGCTAGAGCTGCGGGGACAGATACGCAGTATTTT
NA	TRBV28	TRBJ2-5	many	CASRSTGSGLQTQYF	TGTGCCAGCAGATCCACTGGATCGGGACTCCAGACCCAGTACTTC
TRBD1	TRBV2	TRBJ2-1	NA	CASSRQGAGGMWNEQFF	TGTGCCAGCAGTCGACAGGGGGCAGGGGGCATGTGGAATGAGCAGTTCTTC
NA	TRBV20-1	TRBJ2-3	many	CSAPSMSAEITDTQYF	TGCAGTGCCCCTTCCATGTCAGCGGAGATCACAGATACGCAGTATTTT
NA	TRBV29-1	TRBJ2-7	NA	CSAYSGTASYEQYF	TGCAGCGCCTACTCCGGGACGGCTTCCTACGAGCAGTACTTC
NA	TRBV13	TRBJ2-1	many	CASSLLSSYNEQFF	TGTGCCAGCAGCTTATTAAGCTCCTACAATGAGCAGTTCTTC
TRBD2	TRBV6-2/TRBV6-3	TRBJ2-7	many	CASSRSGGAYEQYF	TGTGCCAGCAGCCGCTCGGGGGGGGCCTACGAGCAGTACTTC
TRBD1	TRBV7-2	TRBJ2-5	many	CASRRGQQETQYF	TGTGCCAGCAGGAGGGGACAGCAAGAGACCCAGTACTTC
NA	TRBV19	TRBJ1-1	few	CASSTDMMNTEAFF	TGTGCCAGTAGTACCGATATGATGAACACTGAAGCTTTCTTT
NA	TRBV7-8	TRBJ2-7	many	CASSFHPSSYEQYF	TGTGCCAGCAGCTTCCACCCAAGCTCCTACGAGCAGTACTTC
TRBD2	TRBV2	TRBJ2-3	many	CASSVLAASTDTQYF	TGTGCCAGCAGTGTACTAGCGGCTAGCACAGATACGCAGTATTTT
NA	TRBV27	TRBJ2-3	many	CASRRGGGGDTQYF	TGTGCCAGCAGGAGGGGGGGAGGCGGAGATACGCAGTATTTT
NA	TRBV6-6	TRBJ2-7	many	CASSYLHEQYF	TGTGCCAGCAGTTACCTACACGAGCAGTACTTC
TRBD1	TRBV6-1	TRBJ1-1	many	CASRTGARNTEAFF	TGTGCCAGCAGAACAGGGGCACGGAACACTGAAGCTTTCTTT
TRBD1	TRBV18	TRBJ1-5	many	CASSLPGGSNQPQHF	TGTGCCAGCTCACTGCCAGGGGGGTCCAATCAGCCCCAGCATTTT
TRBD2	TRBV5-4	TRBJ2-1	NA	CASSAQGLDNEQFF	TGTGCCAGCAGCGCCCAGGGACTAGACAATGAGCAGTTCTTC
NA	TRBV29-1	TRBJ1-2	NA	CSVDLGGYGYTF	TGCAGCGTTGATTTGGGGGGCTATGGCTACACCTTC
NA	TRBV5-8	TRBJ1-5	NA	CASSPLRTANFYQPQHF	TGTGCCAGCAGTCCCCTCCGGACAGCAAATTTTTATCAGCCCCAGCATTTT
NA	TRBV12-3/TRBV12-4	TRBJ2-2	many	CASSLSQNTGELFF	TGTGCCAGCAGTTTAAGCCAGAACACCGGGGAGCTGTTTTTT
TRBD2	TRBV12-3/TRBV12-4	TRBJ2-1	NA	CASSPRGTSGLYNEQFF	TGTGCCAGCAGCCCTAGGGGGACTAGCGGGCTATACAATGAGCAGTTCTTC
NA	TRBV5-1	TRBJ2-1	many	CASSSDPSSYNEQFF	TGCGCCAGCAGCTCAGACCCAAGCTCCTACAATGAGCAGTTCTTC
TRBD2	TRBV20-1	TRBJ2-7	NA	CSAREGRPSGRHEQYF	TGCAGTGCTAGAGAGGGCCGACCGAGCGGGAGGCATGAGCAGTACTTC
NA	TRBV11-2	TRBJ2-5	many	CASSLASIRETQYF	TGTGCCAGCAGCTTAGCTAGCATTCGGGAGACCCAGTACTTC
NA	TRBV3-1	TRBJ2-5	many	CASSDASGGETQYF	TGTGCCAGCAGCGACGCCTCCGGCGGCGAGACCCAGTACTTC
NA	TRBV28	TRBJ2-1	many	CASSSYGQFYNEQFF	TGTGCCAGCTCTTCCTATGGACAGTTTTACAATGAGCAGTTCTTC